A selection of T cell receptor beta chains follows, all from one sample in a study of T cell clones after liver transplantation. Only in-frame clones appear in the TCRdb table, and some are missing; sequencing was by immunoSEQ multiplex PCR. The table has tens of thousands of clones, over 90% seen once. The material sequenced was CD4+ T cells from blood, taken about 27 months after liver transplant. Source of these receptors: a human patient who received a liver transplant. Some of the T cells may derive from the graft donor. The CDR3 runs from the conserved cysteine through the conserved F or W. The order of the fields is clone size, J gene, D gene, V gene, CDR3 protein. A D gene is named only where the DNA matches it firmly. Not every row has a clone size; where given, it reads once, few, many or a size class.

clone_size: NA; j_call: TRBJ2-1; d_call: NA; v_call: TRBV19; cdr3_aa: CASCTSLGEQFF
clone_size: once; j_call: TRBJ1-4; d_call: NA; v_call: TRBV5-1; cdr3_aa: CASSLEGNEKLFF
clone_size: NA; j_call: TRBJ2-5; d_call: NA; v_call: TRBV15; cdr3_aa: CASAPGRQETQYF
clone_size: NA; j_call: TRBJ2-1; d_call: TRBD2; v_call: TRBV18; cdr3_aa: CASSPYPSGSSYNEQFF
clone_size: NA; j_call: TRBJ2-5; d_call: TRBD2; v_call: TRBV2; cdr3_aa: CASSEAQGGQTQYF
clone_size: once; j_call: TRBJ1-3; d_call: TRBD1; v_call: TRBV9; cdr3_aa: CASSVDRNSGNTIYF
clone_size: NA; j_call: TRBJ2-2; d_call: NA; v_call: TRBV19; cdr3_aa: CASSIRMNTGELFF
clone_size: NA; j_call: TRBJ2-7; d_call: TRBD1; v_call: TRBV18; cdr3_aa: CASSLDRGASYEQYF
clone_size: NA; j_call: TRBJ1-1; d_call: TRBD1; v_call: TRBV5-1; cdr3_aa: CASSRTGDDTEAFF
clone_size: NA; j_call: TRBJ2-7; d_call: NA; v_call: TRBV5-1; cdr3_aa: CASSLPPGYEQYF
clone_size: NA; j_call: TRBJ2-3; d_call: NA; v_call: TRBV29-1; cdr3_aa: CSLRRTDTQYF
clone_size: NA; j_call: TRBJ2-7; d_call: TRBD1; v_call: TRBV7-8; cdr3_aa: CASSPNRGRYEQYF
clone_size: NA; j_call: TRBJ1-5; d_call: TRBD1; v_call: TRBV19; cdr3_aa: CASSTGQGGQPQHF
clone_size: NA; j_call: TRBJ1-6; d_call: NA; v_call: TRBV6-5; cdr3_aa: CASSYDSSTNSPLHF
clone_size: NA; j_call: TRBJ2-7; d_call: NA; v_call: TRBV6-6; cdr3_aa: CASSDYSGHYEQYF
clone_size: NA; j_call: TRBJ2-1; d_call: TRBD2; v_call: TRBV29-1; cdr3_aa: CSAPGLAGYNEQFF
clone_size: NA; j_call: TRBJ2-7; d_call: NA; v_call: TRBV6-6; cdr3_aa: CASSYTGHLDYEQYF
clone_size: NA; j_call: TRBJ1-3; d_call: NA; v_call: TRBV7-3; cdr3_aa: CASSLMNGPGNTIYF
clone_size: once; j_call: TRBJ2-3; d_call: NA; v_call: TRBV27; cdr3_aa: CASSLRHTDTQYF
clone_size: NA; j_call: TRBJ2-3; d_call: TRBD2; v_call: TRBV30; cdr3_aa: CAWTSGRAGPDTQYF
clone_size: NA; j_call: TRBJ1-3; d_call: NA; v_call: TRBV7-2; cdr3_aa: CASSTQGLDSGNTIYF
clone_size: NA; j_call: TRBJ2-6; d_call: TRBD2; v_call: TRBV28; cdr3_aa: CASSHRAAGVTGANVLTF
clone_size: NA; j_call: TRBJ1-5; d_call: NA; v_call: TRBV19; cdr3_aa: CASSHTPSGGNQPQHF
clone_size: NA; j_call: TRBJ1-5; d_call: NA; v_call: TRBV5-1; cdr3_aa: CASSSGQNQPQHF
clone_size: NA; j_call: TRBJ2-3; d_call: TRBD2; v_call: TRBV7-9; cdr3_aa: CASSLAGGTDTQYF